These 10 T cell receptor beta chains share one sample of origin, sequenced in a study of blood T cells in healthy people across ages. It was with a sample-barcoded 5' primer and a J-beta primer mix that a second PCR of roughly 6 to 11 cycles was run. TCRdb ran MiXCR on the 5' RACE reads and lists one entry per CDR3 protein. Among about 640,000 distinct CDR3 sequences listed, roughly 53% were seen once. The sample taken for sequencing was blood. The source of these receptors is a man in his 60s in good health.

This clonotype was observed a few times. This chain joins TRBV5-5 and TRBJ2-5; D is perhaps TRBD1 (6 bases). V lost 2 bases and J 2 bases, leaving 13 bases between the germline ends. CDR3 length: 15 residues. CDR1 is SGHKS, CDR2 YYEKEE, per germline (reference sequence). The CDR3: CASSFPQGNQETQYF. CDR3 in DNA: TGTGCCAGCAGCTTCCCACAGGGAAATCAAGAGACCCAGTACTTC.

The chain joins TRBV7-9 to TRBJ2-3, with D perhaps assigned TRBD1 or TRBD2 (7 bases each). CDR1 and CDR2 (germline): SEHNR, FQNEAQ (reference sequence). V lost 7 bases and J 4 bases, leaving 21 bases between the germline ends. The CDR3 consists of 16 residues. Here the CDR3 reads CASTRGSGGSPDTQYF. In DNA form, the CDR3 reads TGTGCCAGCACCAGGGGGTCGGGGGGCAGTCCAGATACGCAGTATTTT.

This chain joins TRBV7-9 and TRBJ2-3, with TRBD1 identical over 9 bases. The germline gives CDR1 SEHNR, CDR2 FQNEAQ (reference sequence). The CDR3 consists of 16 residues. Trimming removed 4 bases from V and 4 bases from J; junction bases left unmatched: 9. CDR3 nucleotides: TGTGCCAGCAGCTCCAACAGGGGGCTCCAGCCAGATACGCAGTATTTT. It specifies CASSSNRGLQPDTQYF. The whole variable domain, filled in from reference TRBV7-9 and TRBJ2-3, reads DTGVSQNPRHKITKRGQNVTFRCDPISEHNRLYWYRQTLGQGPEFLTYFQNEAQLEKSRLLSDRFSAERPKGSFSTLEIQRTEQGDSAMYLCASSSNRGLQPDTQYFGPGTRLTVL.

The rearrangement joins TRBV5-1 to TRBJ2-6, with 8 bases identical to TRBD1. The V gene's germline CDR1 is SGHRS and CDR2 YFSETQ. This CDR3 is built from 14 residues. V gave up 7 bases and J gave up 2 bases; unmatched junction bases: 2. CDR3 sequence: CASGQGTGANVLTF. DNA of the CDR3: TGCGCCAGCGGACAGGGTACTGGGGCCAACGTCCTGACTTTC. The variable domain in full, completed from reference TRBV5-1 and TRBJ2-6, reads KAGVTQTPRYLIKTRGQQVTLSCSPISGHRSVSWYQQTPGQGLQFLFEYFSETQRNKGNFPGRFSGRQFSNSRSEMNVSTLELGDSALYLCASGQGTGANVLTFGAGSRLTVL.

This clonotype was observed a few times. This sequence joins TRBV27 and TRBJ2-6; D may be TRBD2 (6 bases). The germline CDR1 and CDR2 sequences are MNHEY and SMNVEV (reference sequence). The CDR3 consists of 17 residues. V gave up 3 bases and J gave up 4 bases, with 16 bases separating them. This CDR3 reads CASSFDGGAFGANVLTF. CDR3 bases: TGTGCCAGCAGTTTTGATGGAGGGGCCTTCGGGGCCAACGTCCTGACTTTC.

The V call is TRBV25-1, the J call TRBJ1-3; D is ambiguous. The length of the CDR3 is 15 residues. Trimming took off 3 bases at V and 0 bases at J, with 9 bases between the two ends. In germline, CDR1 is MGHDK, CDR2 SYGVNS. The chain's CDR3 is CASSDPRGSGNTIYF. The CDR3 DNA reads TGTGCCAGCAGTGACCCTCGAGGCTCTGGAAACACCATATATTTT.

CDR3 in DNA: TGCGCCAGCAGCCAGGGGACAGGGCCCTACGAGCAGTACTTC. Translation gives CASSQGTGPYEQYF. The chain uses TRBV5-1 and TRBJ2-7, with 9 positions matching TRBD1. V lost 4 bases, J lost 2 bases, and 4 bases stayed unmatched. The V gene's germline CDR1 is SGHRS and CDR2 YFSETQ. CDR3 length equals 14 residues. The full variable domain, rest sourced from reference TRBV5-1 and TRBJ2-7, is KAGVTQTPRYLIKTRGQQVTLSCSPISGHRSVSWYQQTPGQGLQFLFEYFSETQRNKGNFPGRFSGRQFSNSRSEMNVSTLELGDSALYLCASSQGTGPYEQYFGPGTRLTVT.

This clonotype was picked up a small number of times. This chain uses TRBV12-3 or TRBV12-4 with TRBJ2-5; 7 bases fit TRBD2. V dropped 6 bases and J dropped 4; count of bases not matched to a gene: 8. The CDR3 totals 14 residues. Here the CDR3 DNA reads TGTGCCAGCAGACTCGGCGCTAGCGGAGAGACCCAGTACTTC. As protein: CASRLGASGETQYF.

The chain joins TRBV6-5 to TRBJ1-2, with D maybe TRBD1 (6 bases). V lost 2 bases to trimming and J lost 7 bases, with 17 bases between them. Germline CDR1 MNHEY, CDR2 SVGAGI. The CDR3 totals 15 residues. CDR3 region: CASSYLTGSQGGYTF. The CDR3 nucleotides read TGTGCCAGCAGTTACCTAACAGGGAGCCAGGGTGGCTACACCTTC.

The chain links TRBV3-1 to TRBJ1-2; D is undetermined. There are 13 residues in the CDR3. V lost 1 base and J 5 bases, leaving 8 bases between the germline ends. Germline lookup yields CDR1 LGHDT and CDR2 YNNKEL (reference sequence). This chain's CDR3 is CASSQGASYGYTF. The CDR3 DNA follows: TGTGCCAGCAGCCAAGGAGCGTCATATGGCTACACCTTC. The full variable domain, rest sourced from reference TRBV3-1 and TRBJ1-2, is DTAVSQTPKYLVTQMGNDKSIKCEQNLGHDTMYWYKQDSKKFLKIMFSYNNKELIINETVPNRFSPKSPDKAHLNLHINSLELGDSAVYFCASSQGASYGYTFGSGTRLTVV.